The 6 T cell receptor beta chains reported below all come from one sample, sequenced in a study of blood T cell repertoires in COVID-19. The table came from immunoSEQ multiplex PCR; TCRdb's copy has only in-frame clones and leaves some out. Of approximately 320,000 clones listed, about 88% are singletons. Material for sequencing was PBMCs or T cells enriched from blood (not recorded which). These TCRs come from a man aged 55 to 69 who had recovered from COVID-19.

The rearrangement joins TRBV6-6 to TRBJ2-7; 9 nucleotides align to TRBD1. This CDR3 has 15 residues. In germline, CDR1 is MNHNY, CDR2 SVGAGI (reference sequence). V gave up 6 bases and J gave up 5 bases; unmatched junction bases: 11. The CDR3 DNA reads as TGTGCCAGCAGACGGCTACAGGGGGCTTGGAACGAGCAGTACTTC. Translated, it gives CASRRLQGAWNEQYF.

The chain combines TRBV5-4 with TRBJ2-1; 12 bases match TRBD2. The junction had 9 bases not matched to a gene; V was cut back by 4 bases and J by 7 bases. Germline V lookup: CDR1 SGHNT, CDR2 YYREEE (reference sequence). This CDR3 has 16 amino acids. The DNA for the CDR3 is TGTGCCAGCAGCACGACTAGCGGGAGATTTAGGAATGAGCAGTTCTTC. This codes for CASSTTSGRFRNEQFF.

The CDR3 protein is CASSFSPFTEAFF. DNA for the CDR3: TGTGCCAGCAGTTTTTCCCCGTTCACTGAAGCTTTCTTT. V and J are TRBV12-3 or TRBV12-4 and TRBJ1-1; D remains ambiguous. The V end lost 3 bases, the J end lost 4 bases, and 9 bases lay between the germline ends. CDR3 length: 13 residues.

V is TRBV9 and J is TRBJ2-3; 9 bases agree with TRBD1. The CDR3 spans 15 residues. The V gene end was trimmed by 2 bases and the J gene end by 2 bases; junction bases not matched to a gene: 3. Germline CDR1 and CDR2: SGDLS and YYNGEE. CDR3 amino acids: CASSVRTGVTDTQYF. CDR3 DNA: TGTGCCAGCAGCGTCCGGACAGGGGTCACAGATACGCAGTATTTT.

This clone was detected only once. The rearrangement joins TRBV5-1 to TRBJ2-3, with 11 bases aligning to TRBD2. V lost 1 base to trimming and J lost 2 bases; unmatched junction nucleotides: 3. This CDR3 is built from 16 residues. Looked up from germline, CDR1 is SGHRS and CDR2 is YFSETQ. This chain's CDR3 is CASSLLAGGITDTQYF. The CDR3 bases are TGCGCCAGCAGCTTGTTAGCGGGGGGGATCACAGATACGCAGTATTTT.

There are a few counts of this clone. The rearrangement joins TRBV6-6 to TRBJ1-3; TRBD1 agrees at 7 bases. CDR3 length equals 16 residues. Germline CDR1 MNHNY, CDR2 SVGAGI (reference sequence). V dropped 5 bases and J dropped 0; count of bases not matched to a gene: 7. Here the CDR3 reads CASSRQGSLSGNTIYF. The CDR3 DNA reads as TGTGCCAGCAGTCGACAGGGAAGTCTCTCTGGAAACACCATATATTTT.